These 2 T cell receptor beta chains were all obtained from the same sample, sequenced in a study of beta chain features in type 1 diabetes. The study reverse transcribed the entire isolated RNA, so it sequenced expressed TCRB transcripts. Assay used: immunoSEQ multiplex PCR; TCRdb lists only in-frame clones, some missing. The table lists almost 350,000 clones, roughly 8% of them singletons. The specimen was central memory CD4+ T cells from blood. The receptors were gathered from a woman aged 18-29 years in good health.

This clone was detected only a few times. The chain combines TRBV18 with TRBJ1-2, with 7 bases that match TRBD1. The V segment lost 2 bases and the J segment 8 bases; nucleotides outside the gene matches: 8. Germline-derived CDR1 and CDR2 are KGHSH and LQKENI. CDR3 size: 14 residues. The CDR3 coding sequence is TGTGCCAGCTCACCAGAGAGACAGGGCGACGGCTACACCTTC. Translating gives CASSPERQGDGYTF.

This clone was observed a few times. A read error may explain this, as a much larger clone is one base away. The chain couples TRBV7-3 to TRBJ1-1; a weak D match, TRBD1 (5 bases). The V gene lost 5 bases and the J gene lost 1 base, with 8 bases spanning the gap. The CDR3 is 13 residues long. CDR1 SGHTA and CDR2 FQGTGA come from the germline V gene. The CDR3 here is CASSNQGNTEAFF. The CDR3 DNA reads as TGTGCCAGCAGCAACCAGGGGAACACTGAAGCTTTCTTT.